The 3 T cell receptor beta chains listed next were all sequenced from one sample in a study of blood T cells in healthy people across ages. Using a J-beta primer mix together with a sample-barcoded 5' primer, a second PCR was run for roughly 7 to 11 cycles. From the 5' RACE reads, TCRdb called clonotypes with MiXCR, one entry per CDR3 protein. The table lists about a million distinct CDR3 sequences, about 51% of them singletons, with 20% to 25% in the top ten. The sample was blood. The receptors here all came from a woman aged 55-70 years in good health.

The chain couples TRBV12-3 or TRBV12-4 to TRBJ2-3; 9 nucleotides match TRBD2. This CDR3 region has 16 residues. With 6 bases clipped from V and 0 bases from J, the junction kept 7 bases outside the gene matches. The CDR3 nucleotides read TGTGCCAGCAGATACCATAGCGGGAGTAGCACAGATACGCAGTATTTT. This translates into CASRYHSGSSTDTQYF.

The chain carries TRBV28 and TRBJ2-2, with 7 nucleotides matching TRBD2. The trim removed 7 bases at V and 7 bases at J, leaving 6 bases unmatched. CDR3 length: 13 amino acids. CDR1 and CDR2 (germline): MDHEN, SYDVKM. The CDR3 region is CASKAGAVGELFF. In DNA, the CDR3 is TGTGCCAGCAAGGCGGGAGCGGTCGGGGAGCTGTTTTTT.

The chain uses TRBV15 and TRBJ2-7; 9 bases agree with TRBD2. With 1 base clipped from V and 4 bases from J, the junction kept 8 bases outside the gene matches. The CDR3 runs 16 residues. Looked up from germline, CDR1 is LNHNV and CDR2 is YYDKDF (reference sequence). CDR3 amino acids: CATSRGSSGSGYEQYF. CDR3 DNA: TGTGCCACCAGCAGAGGAAGTAGCGGGAGTGGATACGAGCAGTACTTC. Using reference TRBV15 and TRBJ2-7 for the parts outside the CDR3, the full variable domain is DAMVIQNPRYQVTQFGKPVTLSCSQTLNHNVMYWYQQKSSQAPKLLFHYYDKDFNNEADTPDNFQSRRPNTSFCFLDIRSPGLGDTAMYLCATSRGSSGSGYEQYFGPGTRLTVT.